This TCR beta chain derives from a study of shared clonotypes between healthy human individuals. Study as a whole: Those who served as donors were two women and three men between the ages of 18 and 49. The study, taken as a whole, reports: Lower generation probabilities were found for non-shared clonotypes than for those shared by all four donors.

CD45RA-negative memory and CD45RA+ naive subsets were split from the CD4+ cells. An approximately 200 ng quantity of DNA, roughly 29,000 T cell genomes, went into the sorted-subset replicate PCRs. Clones were read by immunoSEQ multiplex PCR, and TCRdb kept only the in-frame ones, dropping some. Here the sample spans roughly 2,300,000 clones, under 95% being singletons. Remarks on this clone: The antigen is undetermined.

The CDR3 length is 15 residues. Germline CDR1 MDHEN, CDR2 SYDVKM. Trimming cost V 2 bases and J 4 bases, with 14 bases left between them. This receptor was obtained from a man between 18 and 29 years old in good health. Some clones in this sample may be carry-over from other donors' samples. Input material: naive CD4+ T cells from PBMCs. Subset reported: CD45RA+ positively selected. This rearrangement joins TRBV28 to TRBJ1-1; D is ambiguous. The chain's CDR3 is CASSLRSAGATEAFF. In DNA, the CDR3 is TGTGCCAGCAGTTTAAGGTCGGCAGGCGCCACTGAAGCTTTCTTT.